This TCR beta chain was recovered during a study of blood T cell repertoires in COVID-19. Produced via immunoSEQ multiplex PCR; TCRdb's table is partial and in-frame only. Here the sample spans some 70,000 clones, roughly 91% being singletons. The germline CDR1 and CDR2 sequences are MDHEN and SYDVKM. The V end lost 8 bases, the J end lost 8 bases, and 13 bases lay between the germline ends. The CDR3 is 11 residues long. Sequencing input: peripheral blood. This receptor was obtained from a man between 45 and 60 years old with active COVID-19. The rearrangement links TRBV28 to TRBJ2-7; D is unresolved. The CDR3 region has the DNA TGTGCCAGCGCCGTCCGAGGCAAGCAGTACTTC. Residues: CASAVRGKQYF.